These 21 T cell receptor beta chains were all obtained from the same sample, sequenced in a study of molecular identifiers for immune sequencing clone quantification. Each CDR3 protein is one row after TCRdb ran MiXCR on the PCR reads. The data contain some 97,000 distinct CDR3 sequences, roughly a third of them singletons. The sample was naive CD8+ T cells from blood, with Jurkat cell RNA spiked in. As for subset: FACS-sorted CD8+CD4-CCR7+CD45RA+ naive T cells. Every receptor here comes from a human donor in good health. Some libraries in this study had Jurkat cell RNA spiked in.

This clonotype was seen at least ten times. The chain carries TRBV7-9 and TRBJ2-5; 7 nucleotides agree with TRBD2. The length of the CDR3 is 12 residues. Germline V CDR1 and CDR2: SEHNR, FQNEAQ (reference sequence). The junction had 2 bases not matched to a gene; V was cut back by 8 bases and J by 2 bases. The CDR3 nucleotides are TGTGCCAGCCGGGGACTACAAGAGACCCAGTACTTC. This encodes CASRGLQETQYF.

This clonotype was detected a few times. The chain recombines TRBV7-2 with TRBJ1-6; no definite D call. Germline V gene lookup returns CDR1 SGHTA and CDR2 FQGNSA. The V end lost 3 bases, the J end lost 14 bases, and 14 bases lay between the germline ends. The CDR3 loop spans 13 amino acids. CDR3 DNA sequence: TGTGCCAGCAGCTTTACAGCGCCTCATGCCCTCCACTTT. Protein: CASSFTAPHALHF.

CDR3 region: CASSGDSTSTDTQYF. The CDR3 bases are TGTGCCAGCAGCGGAGACAGTACTAGCACAGATACGCAGTATTTT. The chain recombines TRBV9 with TRBJ2-3; possibly TRBD1 for D (5 bases). The V gene's germline CDR1 is SGDLS and CDR2 YYNGEE. Trimming stripped 3 bases from V and 0 bases from J, with 11 bases between. CDR3 length: 15 amino acids.

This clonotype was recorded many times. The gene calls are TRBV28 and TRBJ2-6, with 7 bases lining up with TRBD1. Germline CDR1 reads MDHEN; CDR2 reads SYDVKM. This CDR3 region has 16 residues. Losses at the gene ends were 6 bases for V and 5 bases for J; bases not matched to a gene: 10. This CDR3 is CASRTGAPLRANVLTF. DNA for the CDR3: TGTGCCAGCAGAACAGGGGCCCCTCTTCGGGCCAACGTCCTGACTTTC.

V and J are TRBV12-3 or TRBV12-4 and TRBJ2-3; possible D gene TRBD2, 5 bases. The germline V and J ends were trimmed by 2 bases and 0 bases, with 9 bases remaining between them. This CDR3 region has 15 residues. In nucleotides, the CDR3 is TGTGCCAGCAGTTTAAGTTGGAGGAGCACAGATACGCAGTATTTT. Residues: CASSLSWRSTDTQYF.

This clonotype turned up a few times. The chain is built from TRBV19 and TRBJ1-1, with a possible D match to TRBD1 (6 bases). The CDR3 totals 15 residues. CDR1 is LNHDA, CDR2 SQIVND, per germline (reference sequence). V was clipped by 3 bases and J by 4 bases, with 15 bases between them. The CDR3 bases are TGTGCCAGTAGTATGGGGGCTTTACCCTCCACTGAAGCTTTCTTT. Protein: CASSMGALPSTEAFF.

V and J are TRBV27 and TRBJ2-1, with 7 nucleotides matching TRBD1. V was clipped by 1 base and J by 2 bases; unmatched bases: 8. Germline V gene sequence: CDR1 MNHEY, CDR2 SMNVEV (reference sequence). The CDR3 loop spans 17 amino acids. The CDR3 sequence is CASSLLARTGAYNEQFF. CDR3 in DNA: TGTGCCAGCAGTTTATTAGCTAGGACAGGAGCCTACAATGAGCAGTTCTTC.

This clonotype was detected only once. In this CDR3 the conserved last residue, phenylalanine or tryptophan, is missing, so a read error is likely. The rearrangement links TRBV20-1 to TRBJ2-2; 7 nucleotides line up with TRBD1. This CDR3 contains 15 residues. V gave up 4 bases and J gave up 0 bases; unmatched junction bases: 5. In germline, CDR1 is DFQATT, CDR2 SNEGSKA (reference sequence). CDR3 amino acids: CSAMGDSSNTGELFV. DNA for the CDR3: TGCAGTGCTATGGGGGACAGCTCGAACACCGGGGAGCTGTTTGTT.

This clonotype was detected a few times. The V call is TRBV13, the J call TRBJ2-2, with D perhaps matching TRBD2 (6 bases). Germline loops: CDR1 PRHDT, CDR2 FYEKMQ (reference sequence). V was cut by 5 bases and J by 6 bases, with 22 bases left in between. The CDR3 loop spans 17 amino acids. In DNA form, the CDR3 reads TGTGCCAGCAGCCAAGCTGCAATCATAGGGAGGCCCGGGGAGCTGTTTTTT. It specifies CASSQAAIIGRPGELFF.

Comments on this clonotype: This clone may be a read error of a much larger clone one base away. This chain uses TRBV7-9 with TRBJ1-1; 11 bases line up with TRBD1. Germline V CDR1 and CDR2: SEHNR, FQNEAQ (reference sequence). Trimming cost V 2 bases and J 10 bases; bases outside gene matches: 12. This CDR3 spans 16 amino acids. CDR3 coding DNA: TGTGCCAGCAGCTTAACCCGGACAGGGGGCAGCGCTGGAGCTTTCTTT. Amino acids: CASSLTRTGGSAGAFF.

The CDR3 here is CASSHPGEAGVNEQYF. CDR3 DNA: TGTGCCAGCAGCCACCCGGGGGAAGCGGGAGTTAACGAGCAGTACTTC. The chain combines TRBV4-2 with TRBJ2-7; 8 bases agree with TRBD2. Germline CDR1 is LGHNA and CDR2 is YNFKEQ. This CDR3 is built from 16 residues. V lost 3 bases, J lost 5 bases, and 12 bases stayed unmatched.

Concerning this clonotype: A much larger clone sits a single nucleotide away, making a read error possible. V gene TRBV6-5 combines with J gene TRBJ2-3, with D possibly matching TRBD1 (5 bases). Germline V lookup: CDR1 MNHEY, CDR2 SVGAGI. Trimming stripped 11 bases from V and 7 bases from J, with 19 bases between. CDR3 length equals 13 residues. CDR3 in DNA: TGTGCCCGTCAAATTGGGGCTGGAAATACGCAGTATTTT. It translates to CARQIGAGNTQYF.

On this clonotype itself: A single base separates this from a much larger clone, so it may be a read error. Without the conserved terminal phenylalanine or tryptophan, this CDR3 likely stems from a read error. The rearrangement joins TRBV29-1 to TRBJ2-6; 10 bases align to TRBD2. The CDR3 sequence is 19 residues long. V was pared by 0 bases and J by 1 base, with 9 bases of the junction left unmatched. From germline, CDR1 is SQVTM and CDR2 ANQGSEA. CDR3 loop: CSVEDLRTSGASGANVLTY. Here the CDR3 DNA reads TGCAGCGTTGAAGATCTTCGGACTAGCGGAGCTTCTGGGGCCAACGTCCTGACTTAC.

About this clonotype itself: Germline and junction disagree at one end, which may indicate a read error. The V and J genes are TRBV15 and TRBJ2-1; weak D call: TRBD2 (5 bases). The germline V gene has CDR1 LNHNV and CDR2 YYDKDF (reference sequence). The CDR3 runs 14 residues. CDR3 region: CATQKRGLYNEPFF. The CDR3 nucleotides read TGTGCCACCCAAAAAAGAGGGCTCTACAATGAGCCGTTCTTC.

Here the CDR3 reads CASSSSGSNEQFF. The CDR3 bases are TGTGCCAGCAGTTCTAGCGGGAGCAATGAGCAGTTCTTC. The chain is built from TRBV27 and TRBJ2-1; 10 bases are a match to TRBD2. The CDR3 is 13 residues long. Unmatched junction bases numbered 0, after V lost 4 bases and J lost 6 bases. Germline CDR1 reads MNHEY; CDR2 reads SMNVEV (reference sequence).

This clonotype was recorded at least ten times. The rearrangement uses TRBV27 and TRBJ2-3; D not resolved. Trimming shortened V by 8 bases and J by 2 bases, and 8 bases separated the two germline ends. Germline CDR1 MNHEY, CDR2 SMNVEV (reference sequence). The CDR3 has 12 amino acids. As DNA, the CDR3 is TGTGCCAGCGGCGGTGACACAGATACGCAGTATTTT. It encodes CASGGDTDTQYF.

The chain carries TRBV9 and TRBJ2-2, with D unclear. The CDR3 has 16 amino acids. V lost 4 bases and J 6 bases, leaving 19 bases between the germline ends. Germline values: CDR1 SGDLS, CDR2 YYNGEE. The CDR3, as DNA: TGTGCCAGCAGCCCACGGAAGGGCCAAAGCGCCGGGGAGCTGTTTTTT. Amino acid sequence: CASSPRKGQSAGELFF.

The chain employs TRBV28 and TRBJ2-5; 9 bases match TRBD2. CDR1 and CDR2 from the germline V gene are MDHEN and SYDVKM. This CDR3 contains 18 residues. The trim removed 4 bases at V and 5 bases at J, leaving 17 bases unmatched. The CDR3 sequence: CASSSFFGIAGDRETQYF. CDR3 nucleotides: TGTGCCAGCAGTTCCTTTTTCGGAATAGCGGGAGATAGGGAGACCCAGTACTTC. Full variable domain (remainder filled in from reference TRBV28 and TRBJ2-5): DVKVTQSSRYLVKRTGEKVFLECVQDMDHENMFWYRQDPGLGLRLIYFSYDVKMKEKGDIPEGYSVSREKKERFSLILESASTNQTSMYLCASSSFFGIAGDRETQYFGPGTRLLVL.

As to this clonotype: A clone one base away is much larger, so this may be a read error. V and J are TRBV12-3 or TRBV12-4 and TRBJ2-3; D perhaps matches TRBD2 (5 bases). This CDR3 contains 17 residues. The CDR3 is CASSEEDGGLSTDTQNF. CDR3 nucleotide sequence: TGTGCCAGCAGTGAGGAGGACGGCGGCCTAAGCACAGATACGCAGAATTTT.

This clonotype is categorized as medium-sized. The CDR3 region has the DNA TGTGCCAGCAGAAGGAACAAACTCCCCTCGGGAAAAGAGCAGTACTTC. Amino acids: CASRRNKLPSGKEQYF. This chain joins TRBV28 and TRBJ2-7; D possibly corresponds to TRBD2 (5 bases). The CDR3 has 16 residues. Germline CDR1 and CDR2: MDHEN and SYDVKM. V gave up 6 bases and J gave up 7 bases, with 25 bases separating them. Full variable domain (missing parts from reference TRBV28 and TRBJ2-7): DVKVTQSSRYLVKRTGEKVFLECVQDMDHENMFWYRQDPGLGLRLIYFSYDVKMKEKGDIPEGYSVSREKKERFSLILESASTNQTSMYLCASRRNKLPSGKEQYFGPGTRLTVT.

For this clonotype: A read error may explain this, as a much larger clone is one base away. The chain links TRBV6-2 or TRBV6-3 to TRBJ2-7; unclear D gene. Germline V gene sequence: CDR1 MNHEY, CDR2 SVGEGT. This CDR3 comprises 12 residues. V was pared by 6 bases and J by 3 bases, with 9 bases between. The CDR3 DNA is TGTGCCAGCAGCTACATGGGCTACGAGCAGTACTTC. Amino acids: CASSYMGYEQYF.